This T cell receptor (beta chain) was recorded in a study of cytomegalovirus exposure and HLA in healthy donors. Points from the study as a whole: Productive status was seen about 90% or about 30% of the time for most TCR beta V segments in an earlier analysis. The authors listed around 150 TCR beta chains as cytomegalovirus-associated.

Researchers ran the PCR with 60 Vbeta and 13 Jbeta primers. Libraries were prepared by immunoSEQ multiplex PCR; TCRdb keeps only in-frame clonotypes and omits some of them. The repertoire includes about 180,000 clones, around three quarters of them detected once, and 0.65% to 0.75% sits in the top ten. This CDR3 is 13 amino acids long. From germline, CDR1 is LGHNA and CDR2 YNFKEQ. Trimming cost V 1 base and J 4 bases, with 7 bases left between them. About this clone itself: Its antigen is still unknown.

This clonotype originated in a woman aged 40-49 years in good health and CMV-seronegative. What was sequenced was PBMCs. The V and J genes are TRBV4-2 and TRBJ2-5; the D gene is possibly TRBD2 (5 bases). CDR3 DNA sequence: TGTGCCAGCAGCCAAGCCAGCGGAGAGACCCAGTACTTC. It codes for CASSQASGETQYF.